These T cell receptor beta chains were read from a single sample in a study of human T cells and chemical hapten exposure. Each CDR3 protein is one row after TCRdb ran MiXCR on the RACE reads. In the table there are fewer than 85,000 distinct CDR3 sequences, approximately 8.1% of which are singletons. Sequenced material: whole blood. These receptors all come from a female donor in good health. Some clones in this sample may be carry-over from other donors' samples. Both conserved end residues are trimmed from each CDR3. The order of the fields is V gene, J gene, CDR3 protein.

TRBV21-1	TRBJ2-3	ASSTGGTDTQY
TRBV5-1	TRBJ1-1	ATAPGQGRNTEAF
TRBV28	TRBJ1-4	ASSLLAGNSEKLF
TRBV5-6	TRBJ1-5	ASSPAGSWEPQH
TRBV15	TRBJ1-1	ATSRDLPGQGSWHTEAF
TRBV20-1	TRBJ2-7	SARMTGGCSYEQY
TRBV20-1	TRBJ1-6	SAREKVSPLH
TRBV20-1	TRBJ1-1	SAQLHRSMNTEAF
TRBV4-1	TRBJ1-5	ASSQVVSNQPQH
TRBV2	TRBJ2-4	ASRVGTELAKNIQY
TRBV7-9	TRBJ1-1	ASSLLGPNEAF
TRBV28	TRBJ1-5	ASSWGSNQPQH
TRBV2	TRBJ2-5	ASSAVPGLAGEETQY
TRBV9	TRBJ1-2	ASTPPPGGYT
TRBV7-8	TRBJ2-3	ASSSRRGFSTDTQY
TRBV28	TRBJ1-6	ASREGRRLYNSPLH
TRBV18	TRBJ2-4	ASSPATLAKNIQY
TRBV28	TRBJ2-4	ASSFNFEGRNIQY
TRBV6-4	TRBJ1-2	ASSERTGNYGYT
TRBV20-1	TRBJ2-3	SARDAPPSTDTQY
TRBV5-4	TRBJ2-7	ASSWDGYYEQY
TRBV27	TRBJ2-3	ASSLIHARGGDTQY
TRBV12-3/TRBV12-4	TRBJ1-4	ASILGGTNEKLF
TRBV12-3/TRBV12-4	TRBJ2-5	ASSGAGRGETQY
TRBV12-3/TRBV12-4	TRBJ2-7	ASTSGPDEQY
TRBV5-1	TRBJ2-2	ASSLWGTNTGELF
TRBV4-1	TRBJ1-2	ASHERGAPMLGYT
TRBV15	TRBJ2-7	ATRSGGGYEQY
TRBV6-5	TRBJ1-6	ASSKSSLNNSPLH